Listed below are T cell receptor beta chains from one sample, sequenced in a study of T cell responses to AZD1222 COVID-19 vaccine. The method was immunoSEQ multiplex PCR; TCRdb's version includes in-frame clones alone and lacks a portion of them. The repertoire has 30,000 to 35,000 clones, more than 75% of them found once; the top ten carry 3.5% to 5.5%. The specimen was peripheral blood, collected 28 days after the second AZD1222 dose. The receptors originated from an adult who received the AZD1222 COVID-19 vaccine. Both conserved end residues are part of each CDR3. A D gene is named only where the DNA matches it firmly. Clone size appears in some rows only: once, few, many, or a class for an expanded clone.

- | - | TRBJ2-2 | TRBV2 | CASSDNLVASRTGELFF | TGTGCCAGCAGTGATAATTTAGTCGCCTCTCGAACCGGGGAGCTGTTTTTT
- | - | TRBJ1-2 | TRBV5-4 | CASSLTGTRGYTF | TGTGCCAGCAGCTTGACAGGGACTAGGGGCTACACCTTC
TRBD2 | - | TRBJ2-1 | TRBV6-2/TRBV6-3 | CASSFRTSGYNEQFF | TGTGCCAGCAGTTTCCGGACTAGCGGTTACAATGAGCAGTTCTTC
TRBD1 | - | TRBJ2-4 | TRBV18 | CASSPRNPGQGARMAKNIQYF | TGTGCCAGCTCACCAAGGAATCCGGGACAGGGGGCTAGGATGGCCAAAAACATTCAGTACTTC
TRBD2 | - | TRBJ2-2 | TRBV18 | CASSTLAGGNTGELFF | TGTGCCAGCTCTACGTTAGCGGGAGGAAACACCGGGGAGCTGTTTTTT
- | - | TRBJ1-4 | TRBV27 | CASRRSRTLNEKLFF | TGTGCCAGCAGGCGATCTAGGACGTTGAATGAAAAACTGTTTTTT
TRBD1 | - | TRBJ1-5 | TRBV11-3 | CASSFGQAHGQPQHF | TGTGCCAGCAGTTTCGGACAGGCGCATGGTCAGCCCCAGCATTTT
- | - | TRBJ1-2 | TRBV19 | CASRPIQGPRYTF | TGTGCCAGTAGACCCATACAGGGTCCGCGCTACACCTTC
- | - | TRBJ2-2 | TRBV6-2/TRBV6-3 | CASSYTTATLNTGELFF | TGTGCCAGCAGTTACACCACCGCCACCCTGAACACCGGGGAGCTGTTTTTT
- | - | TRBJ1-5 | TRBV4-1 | CASSHKGEYSNQPQHF | TGCGCCAGCAGCCACAAGGGGGAATATAGCAATCAGCCCCAGCATTTT
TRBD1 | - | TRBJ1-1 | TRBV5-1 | CASSVQGANTEAFF | TGCGCCAGCAGTGTACAGGGGGCGAACACTGAAGCTTTCTTT
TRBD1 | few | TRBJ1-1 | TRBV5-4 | CASSSRTGAVGSEAFF | TGTGCCAGCAGCTCCCGGACAGGGGCTGTAGGGTCTGAAGCTTTCTTT
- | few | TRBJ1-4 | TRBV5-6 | CASSLRQNNEKLFF | TGTGCCAGCAGCTTGAGGCAGAATAATGAAAAACTGTTTTTT
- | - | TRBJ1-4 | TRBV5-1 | CASSSTPGGDEKLFF | TGCGCCAGCAGCTCCACCCCTGGGGGCGATGAAAAACTGTTTTTT
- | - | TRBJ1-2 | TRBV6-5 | CASSKTANYGYTF | TGTGCCAGCAGCAAAACAGCTAACTATGGCTACACCTTC
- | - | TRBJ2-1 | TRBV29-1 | CSVEGLAGVYNEQFF | TGCAGCGTTGAAGGGTTGGCGGGTGTTTACAATGAGCAGTTCTTC
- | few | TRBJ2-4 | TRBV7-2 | CASSGQGNIQYF | TGTGCCAGCAGCGGTCAGGGAAACATTCAGTACTTC
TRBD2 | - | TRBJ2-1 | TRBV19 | CASRVRLAGGSSYNEQFF | TGTGCCAGTAGGGTTCGACTAGCGGGGGGGAGCTCCTACAATGAGCAGTTCTTC
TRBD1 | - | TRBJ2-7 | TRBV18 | CASSPPGQGAYEQYF | TGTGCCAGCTCACCACCGGGACAGGGGGCCTACGAGCAGTACTTC
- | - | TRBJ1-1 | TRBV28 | CASRGDTEAFF | TGTGCCAGCAGAGGGGACACTGAAGCTTTCTTT
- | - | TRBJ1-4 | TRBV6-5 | CASSYTRENEKLFF | TGTGCCAGCAGTTACACCAGGGAGAATGAAAAACTGTTTTTT
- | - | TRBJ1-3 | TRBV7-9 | CASSQGLTIQFVSGNTIYF | TGTGCCAGCAGCCAGGGATTAACAATCCAATTCGTCTCTGGAAACACCATATATTTT
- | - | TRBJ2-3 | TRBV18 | CASSPRARTDTQYF | TGTGCCAGCTCACCAAGAGCCCGCACAGATACGCAGTATTTT
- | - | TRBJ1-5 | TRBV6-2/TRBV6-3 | CASSYFHQGPQHF | TGTGCCAGCAGTTACTTCCATCAGGGGCCCCAGCATTTT
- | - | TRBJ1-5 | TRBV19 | CASSITSGPNQPQHF | TGTGCCAGTAGTATTACGTCAGGACCCAATCAGCCCCAGCATTTT
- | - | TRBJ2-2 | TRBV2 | CASMIDVTGELFF | TGTGCCAGCATGATCGACGTCACCGGGGAGCTGTTTTTT
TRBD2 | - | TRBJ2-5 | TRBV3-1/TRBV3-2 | CASSQYGLAGGPGETQYF | TGTGCCAGCAGCCAGTATGGACTAGCGGGAGGGCCGGGAGAGACCCAGTACTTC
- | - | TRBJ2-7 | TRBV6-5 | CASCCPGTVAYEQYF | TGTGCCAGCTGCTGCCCCGGGACGGTGGCCTACGAGCAGTACTTC
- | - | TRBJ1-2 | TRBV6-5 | CASSYSMQGHYGYTF | TGTGCCAGCAGTTACTCGATGCAGGGGCACTATGGCTACACCTTC
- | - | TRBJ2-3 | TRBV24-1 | CATSLGGSTTDTQYF | TGTGCCACCAGCTTGGGGGGCTCCACCACAGATACGCAGTATTTT
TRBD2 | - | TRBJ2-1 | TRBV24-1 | CATSDSIGTRSYNEQFF | TGTGCCACCAGTGATTCCATTGGGACTAGATCCTACAATGAGCAGTTCTTC
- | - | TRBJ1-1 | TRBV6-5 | CASSYSKTWDTEAFF | TGTGCCAGCAGTTACTCCAAAACCTGGGACACTGAAGCTTTCTTT
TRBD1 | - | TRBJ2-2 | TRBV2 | CASRGTGRRTGELFF | TGTGCCAGCAGGGGGACAGGACGCCGCACCGGGGAGCTGTTTTTT
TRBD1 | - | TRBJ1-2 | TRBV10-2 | CASGEGTGNLYGYTF | TGCGCCAGCGGAGAGGGGACAGGGAATTTATATGGCTACACCTTC
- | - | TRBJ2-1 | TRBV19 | CASSLSGLYSYNEQFF | TGTGCCAGTAGTCTCTCGGGACTTTACTCCTACAATGAGCAGTTCTTC
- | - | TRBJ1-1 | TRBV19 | CASSMMAAGITEAFF | TGTGCCAGTAGTATGATGGCGGCAGGGATCACTGAAGCTTTCTTT
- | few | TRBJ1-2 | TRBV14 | CASPYLNYGYTF | TGTGCCAGTCCCTACCTGAACTATGGCTACACCTTC
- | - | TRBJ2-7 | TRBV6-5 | CASRTPGVRTYEQYF | TGTGCCAGCAGAACCCCAGGGGTAAGGACCTACGAGCAGTACTTC
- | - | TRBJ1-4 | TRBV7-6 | CASSLGLVDTGAKLFF | TGTGCCAGCAGCTTAGGGTTAGTCGACACGGGGGCCAAACTGTTTTTT
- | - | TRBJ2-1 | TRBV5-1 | CASSLGRGRGRNEQFF | TGCGCCAGCAGCTTAGGACGGGGGAGAGGGCGGAATGAGCAGTTCTTC
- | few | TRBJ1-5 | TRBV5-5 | CASSKDSNQPQHF | TGTGCCAGCAGCAAGGACAGCAATCAGCCCCAGCATTTT
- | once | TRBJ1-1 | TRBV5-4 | CASSPVTGANTEAFF | TGTGCCAGCAGCCCAGTGACGGGGGCAAACACTGAAGCTTTCTTT